The 5 T cell receptor beta chains reported below all come from one sample, sequenced in a study of graft-versus-host responses after intestinal transplantation. No antigen has been assigned to these receptors. Clones were sequenced by immunoSEQ multiplex PCR, and TCRdb holds only the in-frame ones, with some missing. Of about 92,000 clones in the sample, around 83% are singletons; the top ten hold 15% to 20%. The material was unstimulated CD8+ T cells sorted from spleen or lymph node cells, obtained before intestinal transplant. The receptors originated from a human donor who received an intestinal transplant.

V and J are TRBV4-1 and TRBJ2-5; 8 nucleotides align to TRBD2. Per germline, CDR1 MGHRA and CDR2 YSYEKL. The V and J ends lost 1 base and 2 bases, in that order; junction bases with no gene match: 3. The CDR3 length is 15 residues. CDR3 bases: TGCGCCAGCAGCCAAGTGGCTAGCGGGCAAGAGACCCAGTACTTC. Translated: CASSQVASGQETQYF.

The chain recombines TRBV12-5 with TRBJ2-2, with 7 nucleotides matching TRBD1. CDR3 length: 15 residues. The germline CDR1 and CDR2 sequences are LGHNT and FRNRAP. V was clipped by 1 base and J by 6 bases; unmatched bases: 5. The chain's CDR3 is CASGLGTGGAGELFF. CDR3 in DNA: TGTGCTAGTGGTTTGGGGACAGGAGGAGCCGGGGAGCTGTTTTTT.

This clone was observed once. CDR3 sequence reads: CASSVTGTWDSYEQYF. In DNA, the CDR3 is TGTGCCAGCAGCGTAACCGGGACTTGGGACTCCTACGAGCAGTACTTC. The rearrangement uses TRBV11-2 and TRBJ2-7, with D perhaps matching TRBD2 (6 bases). The V gene's germline CDR1 is SGHAT and CDR2 FQNNGV. The length of the CDR3 is 16 residues. V lost 5 bases, J lost 0 bases, and 17 bases lay in between.

The gene calls are TRBV28 and TRBJ2-5, with D tentatively TRBD1 (8 bases). Germline V lookup: CDR1 MDHEN, CDR2 SYDVKM. CDR3 length: 19 amino acids. V lost 3 bases and J 1 base, leaving 24 bases between the germline ends. As DNA, the CDR3 is TGTGCCAGCAGTTTCGGGATACAGGGGGGGGTCCAGGCCCAAGAGACCCAGTACTTC. Translated, it gives CASSFGIQGGVQAQETQYF.

V is TRBV2 and J is TRBJ2-7, with D tentatively TRBD1 (5 bases). V dropped 4 bases and J dropped 1 base, with 20 bases sitting between them. The CDR3 consists of 17 residues. Germline loops: CDR1 SNHLY, CDR2 FYNNEI. CDR3 DNA: TGTGCCAGCAGTGTGACAGCGACAAGGGCCTCATCCTACGAGCAGTACTTC. It is translated as CASSVTATRASSYEQYF.